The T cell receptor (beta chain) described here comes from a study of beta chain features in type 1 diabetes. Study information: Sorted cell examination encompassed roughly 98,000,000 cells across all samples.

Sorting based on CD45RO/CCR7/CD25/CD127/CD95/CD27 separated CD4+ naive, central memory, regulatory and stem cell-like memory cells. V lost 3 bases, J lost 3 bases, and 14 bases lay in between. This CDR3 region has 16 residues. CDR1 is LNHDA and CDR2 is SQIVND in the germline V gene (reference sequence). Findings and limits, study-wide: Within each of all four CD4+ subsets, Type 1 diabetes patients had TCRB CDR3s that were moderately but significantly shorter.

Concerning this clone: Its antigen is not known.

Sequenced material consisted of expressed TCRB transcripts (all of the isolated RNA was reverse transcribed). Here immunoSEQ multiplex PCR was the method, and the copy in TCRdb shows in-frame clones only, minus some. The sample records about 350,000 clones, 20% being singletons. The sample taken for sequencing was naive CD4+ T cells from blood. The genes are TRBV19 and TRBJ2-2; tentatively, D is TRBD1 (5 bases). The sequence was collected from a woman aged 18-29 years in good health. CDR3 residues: CASSILSGQDTGELFF. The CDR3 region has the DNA TGTGCCAGTAGTATCTTATCAGGGCAGGACACCGGGGAGCTGTTTTTT.